This T cell receptor beta chain was identified in a study of blood T cell repertoires in COVID-19. Study-level information: Material from acute and convalescent COVID-19 was sourced from the United States, Italy and Spain. PBMCs, B-cell-depleted T cells, or T cells provided the cDNA or gDNA that made up the material.

In the authors' methods: It was from reference gene primer amplification that nucleated cell counts were estimated. Libraries were prepared by immunoSEQ multiplex PCR; TCRdb keeps only in-frame clonotypes and omits some of them. That table supplies the V and J calls and clone size; D and trimming were determined from the DNA. The table lists roughly 32,000 clones, about 90% of them singletons. Looked up from germline, CDR1 is WSHSY and CDR2 is SAAADI. Trimming shortened V by 8 bases and J by 4 bases, and 20 bases separated the two germline ends. The CDR3 loop spans 15 amino acids. The chain recombines TRBV10-2 with TRBJ1-1, with D perhaps matching TRBD1 (6 bases). The source is an elderly man with acute or convalescent COVID-19. Material for sequencing was peripheral blood. CDR3 in amino acids: CASEKTREGGTEAFF. The CDR3 nucleotides are TGCGCCAGCGAGAAGACCAGGGAGGGGGGCACTGAAGCTTTCTTT.